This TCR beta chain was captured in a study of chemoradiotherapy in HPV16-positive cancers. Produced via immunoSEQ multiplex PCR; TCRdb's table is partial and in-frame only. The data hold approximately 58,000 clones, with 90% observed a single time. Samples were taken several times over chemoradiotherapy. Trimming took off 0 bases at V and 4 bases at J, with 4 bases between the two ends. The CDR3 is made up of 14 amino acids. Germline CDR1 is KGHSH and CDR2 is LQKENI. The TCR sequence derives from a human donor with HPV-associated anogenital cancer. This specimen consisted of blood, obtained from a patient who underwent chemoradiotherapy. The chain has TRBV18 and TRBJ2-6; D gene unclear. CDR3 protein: CASSPPEGANVLTF. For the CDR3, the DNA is TGTGCCAGCTCACCACCGGAGGGGGCCAACGTCCTGACTTTC.